This TCR beta chain was captured by sequencing in a study of blood T cell repertoires in COVID-19. This clone has just one count. Study processing details: Counts of nucleated cells, estimated from reference gene primer amplification, were obtained. Sequencing was performed with immunoSEQ multiplex PCR; in TCRdb, only in-frame clones are kept and a portion is missing. The V and J calls and clone size come from that table; D and trimming were worked out from the DNA. This sample carries fewer than 250,000 clones, about 83% of them seen once, and the ten largest clones take roughly 2.9%. The clonotype originates from a man aged 50 or older with active or convalescent COVID-19. The sequencing sample was made of peripheral blood.

The CDR3 region is CASSYAGARYSGANVLTF. The CDR3 DNA sequence: TGTGCCAGCAGCTATGCAGGGGCCCGCTACTCTGGGGCCAACGTCCTGACTTTC. The gene calls are TRBV28 and TRBJ2-6, with a tentative D call TRBD1 (6 bases). The germline V gene encodes CDR1 MDHEN and CDR2 SYDVKM. This CDR3 region has 18 residues. V was cut by 6 bases and J by 0 bases, with 18 bases left in between. Looking up the rest from reference TRBV28 and TRBJ2-6 gives the full variable domain: DVKVTQSSRYLVKRTGEKVFLECVQDMDHENMFWYRQDPGLGLRLIYFSYDVKMKEKGDIPEGYSVSREKKERFSLILESASTNQTSMYLCASSYAGARYSGANVLTFGAGSRLTVL.